This TCR beta chain was identified during a study of blood T cells in healthy people across ages. Findings and caveats of the study: There was a strong correlation between TCR beta diversity and naive T cell percentage.

A second PCR of 7 to 11 cycles used a sample-barcoded 5' primer and a J-beta primer mix. TCRdb used MiXCR to reprocess the 5' RACE reads, holding one entry per CDR3 protein. The sample contains 650,000 to 1,000,000 distinct CDR3 sequences, approximately 35% of which appear only once. For this clonotype: Its antigen is unknown.

Healthy Caucasian individuals from Russia aged about 6 to 95 were enrolled as donors. Peripheral blood samples of 9 to 10 milliliters were drawn from each donor. In each sample, at least 7 million PBMCs were isolated. The germline gives CDR1 SNHLY, CDR2 FYNNEI. The CDR3 has 11 residues. The ends were cut back, 7 bases at V and 6 bases at J, with 10 bases in the middle. The chain carries TRBV2 and TRBJ2-7, with D tentatively TRBD1 (5 bases). Material: blood. The receptor was derived from a man between 18 and 35 years old in good health. The CDR3 region is CASTVQGEQYF. CDR3 bases: TGTGCCAGCACTGTGCAGGGCGAGCAGTACTTC.